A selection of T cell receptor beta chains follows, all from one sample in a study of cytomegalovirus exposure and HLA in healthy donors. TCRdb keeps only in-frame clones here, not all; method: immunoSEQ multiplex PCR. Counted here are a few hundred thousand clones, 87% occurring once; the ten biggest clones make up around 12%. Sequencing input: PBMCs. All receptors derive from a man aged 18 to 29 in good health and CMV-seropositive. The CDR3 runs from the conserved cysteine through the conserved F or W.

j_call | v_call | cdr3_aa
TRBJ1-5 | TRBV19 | CASSNRVSQPQHF
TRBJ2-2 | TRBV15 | CATSRTFTGNTGELFF
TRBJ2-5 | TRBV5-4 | CASSLGQGRETQYF
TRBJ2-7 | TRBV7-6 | CASSLQGNEQYF
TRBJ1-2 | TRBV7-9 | CASSLGQTNYTF
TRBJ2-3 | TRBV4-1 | CASSRLTSGEDTDTQYF
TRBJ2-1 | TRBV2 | CVGGTYNEQFF
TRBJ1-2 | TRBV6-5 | CASSYDRSDGYTF
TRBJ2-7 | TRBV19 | CASSIGQDYYEQYF
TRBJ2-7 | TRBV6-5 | CASTSSHSYEQYF
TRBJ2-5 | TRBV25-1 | CASSEYGGDETQYF
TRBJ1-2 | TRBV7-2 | CASSLAGERQGFYGYTF
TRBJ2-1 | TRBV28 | CATAAGGPFDEQFF
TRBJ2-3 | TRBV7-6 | CASSSGLGRTDTQYF
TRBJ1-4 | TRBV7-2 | CASSPVGLGKEKLFF
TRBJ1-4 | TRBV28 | CASSRRTGGNEKLFF
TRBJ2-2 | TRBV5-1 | CASSPGQGLGELFF
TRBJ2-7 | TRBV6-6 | CASSANYEQYF
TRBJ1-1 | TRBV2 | CARWGKYAEAFF
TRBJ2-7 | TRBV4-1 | CASSRGTGQGAYEQYF
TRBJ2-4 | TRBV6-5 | CASRVNRDRGNIQYF
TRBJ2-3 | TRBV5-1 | CASSFGQKDTQYF
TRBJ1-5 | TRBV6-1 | CASSAYSNQPQHF
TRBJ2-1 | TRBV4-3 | CASSPEEGLAVHNRRFF
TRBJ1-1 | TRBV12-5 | CASGLAGATEAFF
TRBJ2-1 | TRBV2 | CASRVAGGPTFDYNEQFF
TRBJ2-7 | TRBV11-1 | CASSLVRGPYEQYF
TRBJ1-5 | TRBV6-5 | CASSYTGAGQPQHF
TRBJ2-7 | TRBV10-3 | CAISESGASYEQYF
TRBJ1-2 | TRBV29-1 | CSVPAGEIYGYTF
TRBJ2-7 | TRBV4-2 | CASSPQTGASHEQYF